This TCR beta chain came from a study of regulatory and conventional T cells in RAG deficiency. TCRdb's table, derived via immunoSEQ multiplex PCR, lists solely in-frame clones and lacks some. The table lists about 30,000 clones, 95% to 96% of them singletons. For this clone: No antigen is known for it. This sample also contains other DNA sequences that code for the same CDR3.

Blood CD4+ CD25-low CD127-high conventional T cells supplied the genomic DNA template. The CDR3 runs 13 residues. Looked up from germline, CDR1 is MNHNS and CDR2 is SASEGT. V was clipped by 2 bases and J by 5 bases, with 4 bases between them. Study-wide results and limits: Omenn syndrome and CID/AS patients had about 110-fold fewer unique Treg TCR beta sequences, versus approximately 10-fold elsewhere.

These data also featured in a second study, about regulatory T cells. That paper states: The PCR used 52 TRBV and 13 TRBJ primers.

The V gene is TRBV6-1, the J gene TRBJ1-6; D uncertain. The sequenced sample was CD25- CD4+ T cells sorted from blood. This receptor was obtained from a human donor in good health. DNA of the CDR3: TGTGCCAGCAGTGAAACAGATAATTCACCCCTCCACTTT. Amino acid sequence: CASSETDNSPLHF.